This T cell receptor (beta chain) was sequenced for a study of T cells in Graves' hyperthyroidism and ophthalmopathy. The source material, RNA transcripts, was used to amplify TCR beta CDR3 regions. The TCR CDR3 first-round RT-PCR relied on the HTBI primer set. Each CDR3 protein is one row after TCRdb ran MiXCR on the multiplex PCR reads. The sample holds about 640,000 distinct CDR3 sequences, about a fifth seen once. This clonotype was counted a single time. The antigen remains unidentified. Overall study findings and caveats: Most thyroid clonotypes with frequency above 0.001 were detected in blood.

The germline V gene has CDR1 SGHVS and CDR2 FQNEAQ. The CDR3 loop spans 14 amino acids. V lost 2 bases, J lost 7 bases, and 5 bases stayed unmatched. This receptor was identified in a man aged 30-40 years with Graves' ophthalmopathy. The specimen was blood. The genes are TRBV7-8 and TRBJ1-1, with TRBD1 matching 9 bases. The chain's CDR3 is CASSLRGQGDEAFF. For the CDR3, the DNA is TGTGCCAGCAGCTTACGGGGACAGGGCGATGAAGCTTTCTTT.